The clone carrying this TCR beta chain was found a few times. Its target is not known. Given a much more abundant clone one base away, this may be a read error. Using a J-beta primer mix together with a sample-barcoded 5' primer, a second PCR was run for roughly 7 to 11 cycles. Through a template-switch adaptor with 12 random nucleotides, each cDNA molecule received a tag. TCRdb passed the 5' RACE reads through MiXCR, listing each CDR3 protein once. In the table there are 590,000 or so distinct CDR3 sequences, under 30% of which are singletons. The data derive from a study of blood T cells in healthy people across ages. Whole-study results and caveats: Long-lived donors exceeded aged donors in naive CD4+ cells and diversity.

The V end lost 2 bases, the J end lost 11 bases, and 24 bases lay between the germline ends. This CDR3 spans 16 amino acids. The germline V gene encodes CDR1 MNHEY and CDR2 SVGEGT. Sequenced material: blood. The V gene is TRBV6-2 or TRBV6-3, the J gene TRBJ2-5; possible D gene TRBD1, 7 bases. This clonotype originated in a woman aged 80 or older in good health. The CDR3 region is CASSYRRGTEYNEQYF. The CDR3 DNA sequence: TGTGCCAGCAGTTACCGTCGGGGGACAGAGTACAATGAGCAGTACTTC.